This T cell receptor beta chain appears in the sequencing data of a study of T cell responses to AZD1222 COVID-19 vaccine. Study in general: Second-dose recipients at about 4 or about 12 weeks were treated as one pooled group. General observations from the study: Mapped onto spike, vaccine-associated CD4 TCRs spanned it and were dominant at 160-218 and 743-854. White British people made up most donors, females outnumbered males, and clonal diversity was possibly underestimated.

Germline V lookup: CDR1 MNHEY, CDR2 SVGAGI. The length of the CDR3 is 15 residues. The V end was cut by 7 bases, the J end by 1 base, with 15 bases between. Produced via immunoSEQ multiplex PCR; TCRdb's table is partial and in-frame only. The sample carries about 76,000 clones, over 85% recorded once. A word on this clone: Its antigen is as yet unknown.

The rearrangement uses TRBV6-5 and TRBJ2-3; TRBD2 is a possible D gene (5 bases). The clonotype comes from an adult in good health. The material sequenced was peripheral blood, taken on day 0 of AZD1222 vaccination. CDR3 amino acids: CASTGYVGGTDTQYF. In nucleotides, the CDR3 is TGTGCCAGCACTGGGTATGTCGGGGGCACAGATACGCAGTATTTT.